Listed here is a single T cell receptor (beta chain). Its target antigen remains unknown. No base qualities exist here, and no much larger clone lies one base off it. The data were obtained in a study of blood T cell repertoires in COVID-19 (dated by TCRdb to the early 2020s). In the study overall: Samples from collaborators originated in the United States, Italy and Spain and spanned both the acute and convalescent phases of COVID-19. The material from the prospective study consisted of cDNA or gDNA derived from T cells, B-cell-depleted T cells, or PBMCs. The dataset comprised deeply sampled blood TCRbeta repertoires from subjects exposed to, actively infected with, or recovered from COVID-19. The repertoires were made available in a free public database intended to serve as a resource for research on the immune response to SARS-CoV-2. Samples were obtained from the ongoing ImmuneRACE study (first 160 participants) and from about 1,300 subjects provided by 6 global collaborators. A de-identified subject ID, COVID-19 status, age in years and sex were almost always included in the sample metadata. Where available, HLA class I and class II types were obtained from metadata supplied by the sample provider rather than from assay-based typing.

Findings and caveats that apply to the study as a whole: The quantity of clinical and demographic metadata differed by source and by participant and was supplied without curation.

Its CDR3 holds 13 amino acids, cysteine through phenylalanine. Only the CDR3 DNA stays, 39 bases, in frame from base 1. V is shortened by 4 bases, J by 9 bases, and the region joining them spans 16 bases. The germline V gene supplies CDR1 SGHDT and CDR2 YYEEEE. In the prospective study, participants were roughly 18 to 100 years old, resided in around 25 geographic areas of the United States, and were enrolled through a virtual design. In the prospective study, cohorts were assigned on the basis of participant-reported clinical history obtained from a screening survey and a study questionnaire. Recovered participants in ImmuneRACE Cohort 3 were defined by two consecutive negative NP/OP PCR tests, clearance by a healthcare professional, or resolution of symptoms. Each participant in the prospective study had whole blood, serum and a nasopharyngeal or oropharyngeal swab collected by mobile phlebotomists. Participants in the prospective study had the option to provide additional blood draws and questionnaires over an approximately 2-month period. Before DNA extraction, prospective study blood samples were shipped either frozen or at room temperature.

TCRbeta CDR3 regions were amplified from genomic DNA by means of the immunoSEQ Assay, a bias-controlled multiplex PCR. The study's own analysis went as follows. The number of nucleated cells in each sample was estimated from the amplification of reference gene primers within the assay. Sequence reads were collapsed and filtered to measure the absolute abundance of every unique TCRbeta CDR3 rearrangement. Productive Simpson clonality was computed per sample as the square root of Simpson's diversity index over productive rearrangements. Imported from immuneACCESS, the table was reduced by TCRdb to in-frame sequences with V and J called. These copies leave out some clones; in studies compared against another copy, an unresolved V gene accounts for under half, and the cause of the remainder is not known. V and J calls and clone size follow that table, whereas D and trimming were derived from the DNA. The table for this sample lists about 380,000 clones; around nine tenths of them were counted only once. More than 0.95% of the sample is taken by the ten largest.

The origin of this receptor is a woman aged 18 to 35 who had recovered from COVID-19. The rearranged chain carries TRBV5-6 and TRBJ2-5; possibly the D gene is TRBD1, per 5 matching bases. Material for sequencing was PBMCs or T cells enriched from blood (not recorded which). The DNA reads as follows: TGTGCCAGCAGCCTGGATCCCGAAGGGGCCCAGTACTTC. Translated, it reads CASSLDPEGAQYF.